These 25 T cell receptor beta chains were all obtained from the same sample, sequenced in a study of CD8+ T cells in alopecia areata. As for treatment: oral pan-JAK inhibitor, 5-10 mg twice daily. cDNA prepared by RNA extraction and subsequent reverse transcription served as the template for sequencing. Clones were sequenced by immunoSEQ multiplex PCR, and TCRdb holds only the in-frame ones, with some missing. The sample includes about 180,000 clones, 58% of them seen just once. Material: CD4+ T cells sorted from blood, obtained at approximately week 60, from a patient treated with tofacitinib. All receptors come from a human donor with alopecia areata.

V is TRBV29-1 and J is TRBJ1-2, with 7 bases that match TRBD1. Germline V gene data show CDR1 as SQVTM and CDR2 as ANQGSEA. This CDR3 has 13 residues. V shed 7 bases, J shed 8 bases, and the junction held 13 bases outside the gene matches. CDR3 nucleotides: TGCAGCGCACGACAGGGAAAGGGTTGGGGCTACACCTTC. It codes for CSARQGKGWGYTF.

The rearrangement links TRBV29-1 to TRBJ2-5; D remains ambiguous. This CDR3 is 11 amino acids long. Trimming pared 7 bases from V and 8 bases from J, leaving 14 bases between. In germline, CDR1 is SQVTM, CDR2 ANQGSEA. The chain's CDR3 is CSATVIFTQYF. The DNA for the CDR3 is TGCAGCGCTACCGTCATTTTTACCCAGTACTTC.

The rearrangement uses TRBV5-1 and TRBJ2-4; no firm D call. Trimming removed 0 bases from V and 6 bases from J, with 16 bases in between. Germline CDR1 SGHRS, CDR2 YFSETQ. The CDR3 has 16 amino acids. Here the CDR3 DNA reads TGCGCCAGCAGCTTGGAAACGGGCCAAGGGTTAAACATTCAGTACTTC. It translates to CASSLETGQGLNIQYF.

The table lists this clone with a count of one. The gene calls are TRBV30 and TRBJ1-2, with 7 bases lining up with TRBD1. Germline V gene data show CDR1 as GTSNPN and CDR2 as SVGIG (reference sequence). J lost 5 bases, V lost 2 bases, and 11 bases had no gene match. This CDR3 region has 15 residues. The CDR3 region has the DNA TGTGCCTGGAGTTCCCTGTGGACAGGACAGTATGGCTACACCTTC. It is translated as CAWSSLWTGQYGYTF.

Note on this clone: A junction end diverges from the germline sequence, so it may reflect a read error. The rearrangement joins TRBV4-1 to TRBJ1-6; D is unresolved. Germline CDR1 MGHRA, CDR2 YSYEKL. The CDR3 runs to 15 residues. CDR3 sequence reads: CASSQDAALNSPLHF. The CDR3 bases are TGTGCCAGCAGCCAAGATGCAGCGTTGAATTCACCCCTCCACTTT.

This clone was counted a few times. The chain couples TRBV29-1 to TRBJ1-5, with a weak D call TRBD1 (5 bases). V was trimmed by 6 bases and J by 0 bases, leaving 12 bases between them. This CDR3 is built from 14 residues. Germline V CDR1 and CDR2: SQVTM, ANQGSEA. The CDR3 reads CSVGLGTSNQPQHF. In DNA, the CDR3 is TGCAGCGTCGGGCTCGGGACTAGCAATCAGCCCCAGCATTTT.

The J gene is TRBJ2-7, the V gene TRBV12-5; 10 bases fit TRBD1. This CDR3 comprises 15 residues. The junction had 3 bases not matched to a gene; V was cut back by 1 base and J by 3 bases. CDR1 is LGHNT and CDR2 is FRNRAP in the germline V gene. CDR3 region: CASGLARDRGYEQYF. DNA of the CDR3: TGTGCTAGTGGTTTGGCTCGGGACAGGGGCTACGAGCAGTACTTC.

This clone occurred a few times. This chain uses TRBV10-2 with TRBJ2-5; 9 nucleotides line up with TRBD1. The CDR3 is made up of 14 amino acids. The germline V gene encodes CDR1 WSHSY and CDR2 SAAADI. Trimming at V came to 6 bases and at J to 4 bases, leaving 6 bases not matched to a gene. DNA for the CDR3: TGCGCCAGCAGGACCCTGGACAGGGGAGAGACCCAGTACTTC. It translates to CASRTLDRGETQYF.

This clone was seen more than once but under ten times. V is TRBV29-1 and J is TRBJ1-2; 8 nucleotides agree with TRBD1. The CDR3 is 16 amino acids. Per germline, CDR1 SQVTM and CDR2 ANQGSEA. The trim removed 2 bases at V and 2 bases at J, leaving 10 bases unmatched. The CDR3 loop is CSVELGTGTLNYGYTF. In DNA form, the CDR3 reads TGCAGCGTTGAACTAGGGACAGGAACGCTGAACTATGGCTACACCTTC.

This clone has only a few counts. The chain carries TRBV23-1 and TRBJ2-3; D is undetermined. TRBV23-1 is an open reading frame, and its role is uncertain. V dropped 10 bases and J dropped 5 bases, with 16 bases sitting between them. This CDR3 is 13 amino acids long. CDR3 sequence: CATTRHSRDTQYF. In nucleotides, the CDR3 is TGCGCCACCACGCGTCATTCACGAGATACGCAGTATTTT.

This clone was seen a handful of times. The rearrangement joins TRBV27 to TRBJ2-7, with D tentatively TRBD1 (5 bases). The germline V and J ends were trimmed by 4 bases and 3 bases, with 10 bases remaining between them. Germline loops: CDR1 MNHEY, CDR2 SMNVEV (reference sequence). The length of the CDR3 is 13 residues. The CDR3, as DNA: TGTGCCAGCAGTTGGGGCCCCGGCTACGAGCAGTACTTC. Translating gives CASSWGPGYEQYF.

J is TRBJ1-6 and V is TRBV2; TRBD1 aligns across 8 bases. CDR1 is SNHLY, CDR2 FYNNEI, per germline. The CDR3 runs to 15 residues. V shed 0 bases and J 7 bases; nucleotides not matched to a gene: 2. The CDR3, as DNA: TGTGCCAGCAGTGAAGCGCGGACAGGGAATTCACCCCTCCACTTT. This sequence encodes CASSEARTGNSPLHF.

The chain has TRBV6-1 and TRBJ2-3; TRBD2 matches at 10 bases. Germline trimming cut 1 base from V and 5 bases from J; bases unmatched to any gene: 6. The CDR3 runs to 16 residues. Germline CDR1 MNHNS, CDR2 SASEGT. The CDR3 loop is CASSEVDSGGKDTQYF. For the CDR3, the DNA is TGTGCCAGCAGTGAAGTAGATAGCGGGGGGAAAGATACGCAGTATTTT.

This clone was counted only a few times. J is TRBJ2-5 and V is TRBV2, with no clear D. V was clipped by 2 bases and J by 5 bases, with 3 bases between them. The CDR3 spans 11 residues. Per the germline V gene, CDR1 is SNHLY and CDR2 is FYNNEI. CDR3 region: CASSESETQYF. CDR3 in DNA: TGTGCCAGCAGTGAATCTGAGACCCAGTACTTC.

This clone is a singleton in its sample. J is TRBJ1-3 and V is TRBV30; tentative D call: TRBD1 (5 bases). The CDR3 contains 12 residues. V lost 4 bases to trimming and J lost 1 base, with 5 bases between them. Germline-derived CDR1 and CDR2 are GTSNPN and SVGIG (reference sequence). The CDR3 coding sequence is TGTGCCTGGACAGGGTCTGGAAACACCATATATTTT. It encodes CAWTGSGNTIYF. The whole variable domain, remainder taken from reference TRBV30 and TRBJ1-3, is SQTIHQWPATLVQPVGSPLSLECTVEGTSNPNLYWYRQAAGRGLQLLFYSVGIGQISSEVPQNLSASRPQDRQFILSSKKLLLSDSGFYLCAWTGSGNTIYFGEGSWLTVV.

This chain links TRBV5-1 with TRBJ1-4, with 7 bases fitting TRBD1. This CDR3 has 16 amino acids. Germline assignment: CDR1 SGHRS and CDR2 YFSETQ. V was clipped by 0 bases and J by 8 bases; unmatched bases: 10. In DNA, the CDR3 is TGCGCCAGCAGCTTGGAGCCAAGAGGGGGCAGCGAAAAACTGTTTTTT. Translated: CASSLEPRGGSEKLFF.

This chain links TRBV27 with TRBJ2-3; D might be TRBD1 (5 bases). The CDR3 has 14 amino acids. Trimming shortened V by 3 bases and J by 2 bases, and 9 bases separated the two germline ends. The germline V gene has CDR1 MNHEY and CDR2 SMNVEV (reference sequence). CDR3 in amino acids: CASSFLDNTDTQYF. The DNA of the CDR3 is TGTGCCAGCAGTTTTCTGGACAACACAGATACGCAGTATTTT.

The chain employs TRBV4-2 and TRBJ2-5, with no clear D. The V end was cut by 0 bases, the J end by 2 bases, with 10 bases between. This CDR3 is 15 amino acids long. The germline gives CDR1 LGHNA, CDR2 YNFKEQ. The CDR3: CASSQDVGFQETQYF. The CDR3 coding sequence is TGTGCCAGCAGCCAAGATGTGGGGTTTCAAGAGACCCAGTACTTC.

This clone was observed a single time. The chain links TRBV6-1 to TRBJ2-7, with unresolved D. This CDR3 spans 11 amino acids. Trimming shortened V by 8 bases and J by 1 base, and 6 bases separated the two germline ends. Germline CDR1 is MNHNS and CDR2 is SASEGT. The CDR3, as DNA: TGTGCCAGCGGAATTTCCTACGAGCAGTACTTC. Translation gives CASGISYEQYF.

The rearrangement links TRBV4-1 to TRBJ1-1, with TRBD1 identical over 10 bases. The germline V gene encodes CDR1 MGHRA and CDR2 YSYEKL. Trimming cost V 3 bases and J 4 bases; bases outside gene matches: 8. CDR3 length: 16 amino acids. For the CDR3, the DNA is TGCGCCAGCAGCCAGCCTAGACAGGGGGCGAGCACTGAAGCTTTCTTT. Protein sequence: CASSQPRQGASTEAFF.

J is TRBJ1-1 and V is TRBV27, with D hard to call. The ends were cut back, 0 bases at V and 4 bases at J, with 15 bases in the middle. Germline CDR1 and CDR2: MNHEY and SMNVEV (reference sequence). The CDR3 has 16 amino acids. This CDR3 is CASSLSTRRLRTEAFF. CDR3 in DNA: TGTGCCAGCAGTTTATCTACCAGGCGTTTACGCACTGAAGCTTTCTTT.

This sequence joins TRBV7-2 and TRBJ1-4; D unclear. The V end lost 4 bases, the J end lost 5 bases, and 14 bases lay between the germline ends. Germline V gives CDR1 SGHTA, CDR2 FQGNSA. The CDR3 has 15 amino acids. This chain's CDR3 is CASSSGGGPNEKLFF. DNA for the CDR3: TGTGCCAGCAGCTCCGGCGGAGGACCGAATGAAAAACTGTTTTTT.

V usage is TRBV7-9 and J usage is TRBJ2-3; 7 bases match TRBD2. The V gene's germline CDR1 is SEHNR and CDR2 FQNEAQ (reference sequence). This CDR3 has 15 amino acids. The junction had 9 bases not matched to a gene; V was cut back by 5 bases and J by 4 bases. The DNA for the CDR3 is TGTGCCAGCAGCCCCGACGGGGGGAGTCCAGATACGCAGTATTTT. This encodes CASSPDGGSPDTQYF. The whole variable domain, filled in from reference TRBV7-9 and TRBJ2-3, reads DTGVSQNPRHKITKRGQNVTFRCDPISEHNRLYWYRQTLGQGPEFLTYFQNEAQLEKSRLLSDRFSAERPKGSFSTLEIQRTEQGDSAMYLCASSPDGGSPDTQYFGPGTRLTVL.

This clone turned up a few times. The CDR3 region is CASSISGSTDTQYF. As DNA, the CDR3 is TGTGCCAGCAGCATCTCCGGGAGCACAGATACGCAGTATTTT. V is TRBV7-9 and J is TRBJ2-3; D is unclear. V lost 5 bases and J 0 bases, leaving 9 bases between the germline ends. Germline-derived CDR1 and CDR2 are SEHNR and FQNEAQ (reference sequence). The CDR3 contains 14 residues.

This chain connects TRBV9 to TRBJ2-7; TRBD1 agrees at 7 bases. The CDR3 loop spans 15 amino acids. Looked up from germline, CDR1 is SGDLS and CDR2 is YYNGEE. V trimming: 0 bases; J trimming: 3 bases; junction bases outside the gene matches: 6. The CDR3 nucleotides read TGTGCCAGCAGCGTAGCAGGATGGGACAGCTACGAGCAGTACTTC. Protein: CASSVAGWDSYEQYF.